This T cell receptor (beta chain) was sequenced in a study of blood T cells in healthy people across ages. Across the whole study: When template switching was applied, about one barcoded beta molecule was captured per two T cells.

Study results and limitations: In long-lived donors, naive CD4+ cell counts and diversity exceeded those of aged donors.

CDR3 length: 16 residues. Trimming took 6 bases from V and 7 from J; bases not matched to a gene: 19. The germline V gene has CDR1 SQVTM and CDR2 ANQGSEA. A note on this clonotype: Its antigen is currently unknown.

Using a J-beta primer mix together with a sample-barcoded 5' primer, a second PCR was run for roughly 6 to 12 cycles. Researchers report that each sample yielded at least 3 million CDR3-containing paired-end reads. TCRdb itself ran the 5' RACE reads through MiXCR, one entry per CDR3 protein. The repertoire holds around 790,000 distinct CDR3 sequences, with 40% to 50% as singletons. The genes are TRBV29-1 and TRBJ1-2; 8 bases fit TRBD1. The sequence came from a man aged 55 to 70 in good health. The sequencing sample was made of blood. The CDR3 nucleotides are TGCAGCGTCGGGTATCCAGACAGGGGTGGGGCGCGTGGCTACACCTTC. This encodes CSVGYPDRGGARGYTF.